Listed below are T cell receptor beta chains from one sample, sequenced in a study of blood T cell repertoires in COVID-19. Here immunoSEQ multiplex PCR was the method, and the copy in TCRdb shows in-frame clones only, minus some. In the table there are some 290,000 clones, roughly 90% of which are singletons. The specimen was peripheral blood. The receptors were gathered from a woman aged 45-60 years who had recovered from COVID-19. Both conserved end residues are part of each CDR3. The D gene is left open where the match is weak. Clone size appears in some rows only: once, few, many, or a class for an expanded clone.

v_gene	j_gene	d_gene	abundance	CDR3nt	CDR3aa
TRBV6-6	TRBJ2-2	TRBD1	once	TGTGCCAGCAGTTCCGGGACAGGGGTGAACACCGGGGAGCTGTTTTTT	CASSSGTGVNTGELFF
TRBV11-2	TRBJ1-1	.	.	TGTGCCAGCAGCATTACAGGGAACACTGAAGCTTTCTTT	CASSITGNTEAFF
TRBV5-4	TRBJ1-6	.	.	TGTGCCAGCAGCTTGGATTTCCAGGGTAATTCACCCCTCCACTTT	CASSLDFQGNSPLHF
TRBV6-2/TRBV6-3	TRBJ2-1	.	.	TGTGCCAGCAGTTTCGGGGTTTCGGGGCAGTTCTTC	CASSFGVSGQFF
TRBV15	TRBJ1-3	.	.	TGTGCCACCAGCAGAGAAGGTGGCCTAGTCGGAAACACCATATATTTT	CATSREGGLVGNTIYF
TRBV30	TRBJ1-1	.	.	TGTGCCTGTAGGGGCAGGACCTCCTTGAACACTGAAGCTTTCTTT	CACRGRTSLNTEAFF
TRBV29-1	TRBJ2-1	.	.	TGCAGCGTTGGGCAGTTACCCTACAATGAGCAGTTCTTC	CSVGQLPYNEQFF
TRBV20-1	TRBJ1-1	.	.	TGCAGTGCTAGTCGGCAGGGAGGGGTGAACACTGAAGCTTTCTTT	CSASRQGGVNTEAFF
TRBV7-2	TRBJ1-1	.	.	TGTGCCAGCAGCTTAGGGTACGGGGGGAACACTGAAGCTTTCTTT	CASSLGYGGNTEAFF
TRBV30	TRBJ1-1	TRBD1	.	TGTGCCTGGAAAGGGTGGGGGACAGGCAACACTGAAGCTTTCTTT	CAWKGWGTGNTEAFF
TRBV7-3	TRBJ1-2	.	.	TGTGCCAGCAGCTTAAGTCCAGGCTATGGCTACACCTTC	CASSLSPGYGYTF
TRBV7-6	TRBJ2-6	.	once	TGTGCCAGCAGCTCGAGACATCTCTCTGGGGCCAACGTCCTGACTTTC	CASSSRHLSGANVLTF
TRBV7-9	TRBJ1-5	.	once	TGTGCCAGCAGCGCGAAGGGGGGGGCCTTCAATCAGCCCCAGCATTTT	CASSAKGGAFNQPQHF
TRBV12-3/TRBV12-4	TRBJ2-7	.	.	TGTGCCAGCAGTTTAAGGGGCCACGAGCAGTACTTC	CASSLRGHEQYF
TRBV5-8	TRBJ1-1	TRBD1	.	TGTGCCAGCACAGGGGGGACAGGGGGGATGAACACTGAAGCTTTCTTT	CASTGGTGGMNTEAFF
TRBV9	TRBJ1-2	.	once	TGTGCCAGCAGCGTAGTAGGACTAAACTATGGCTACACCTTC	CASSVVGLNYGYTF
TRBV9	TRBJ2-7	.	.	TGTGCCAGCAGCGTAAAAGGCGGCGACTACGAGCAGTACTTC	CASSVKGGDYEQYF
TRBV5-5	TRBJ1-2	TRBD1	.	TGTGCCAGCAGCACGGGACAGGGAGGCGCCTATGGCTACACCTTC	CASSTGQGGAYGYTF
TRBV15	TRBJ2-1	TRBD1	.	TGTGCCACCACGAGGGGGCGAAGCTCCTACAATGAGCAGTTCTTC	CATTRGRSSYNEQFF
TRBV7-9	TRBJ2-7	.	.	TGTGCCAGCAGCTCGTCGGGGGACGGTCCCTACGAGCAGTACTTC	CASSSSGDGPYEQYF
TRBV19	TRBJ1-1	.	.	TGTGCCAGTAGTATAGATGGGGGCGGGAACACTGAAGCTTTCTTT	CASSIDGGGNTEAFF
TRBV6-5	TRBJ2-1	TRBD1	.	TGTGCCAGCAGAGGACAGGGAAGGAAAAATGAGCAGTTCTTC	CASRGQGRKNEQFF
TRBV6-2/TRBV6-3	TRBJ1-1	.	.	TGTGCCAGCAGTTACGAAAGGAGGCTGCCGAACACTGAAGCTTTCTTT	CASSYERRLPNTEAFF
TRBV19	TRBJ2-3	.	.	TGTGCCAGTAGTATAGGAGGAGTCCTAAGTGCAGATACGCAGTATTTT	CASSIGGVLSADTQYF
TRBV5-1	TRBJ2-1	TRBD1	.	TGCGCCAGCAGCGTGACAGGGGGCGACTACCATGAGCAGTTCTTC	CASSVTGGDYHEQFF
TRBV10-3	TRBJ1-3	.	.	TGTGCCACCGGACTGCCTCAGGGGCCCCTCTCTGGAAACACCATATATTTT	CATGLPQGPLSGNTIYF
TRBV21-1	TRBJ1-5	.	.	TGTGCCAGCACAAAACCCGCGGTACAGGGAGGCAATCAGCCCCAGCATTTT	CASTKPAVQGGNQPQHF
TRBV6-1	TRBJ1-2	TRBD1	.	TGTGCCAGCAGTGGGGGCTCTGCGGGACAGGGAAACTATGGCTACACCTTC	CASSGGSAGQGNYGYTF
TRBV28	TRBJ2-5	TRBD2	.	TGTGCCAGTGGGGCGGGACTAAATGCACCCCAAGAGACCCAGTACTTC	CASGAGLNAPQETQYF
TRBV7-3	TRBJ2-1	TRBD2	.	TGTGCCACCCGAGCGGGATGGACCTACAATGAGCAGTTCTTC	CATRAGWTYNEQFF
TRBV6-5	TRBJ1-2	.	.	TGTGCCAGCAGTCGAGGACAGTCTTTCTATGGCTACACCTTC	CASSRGQSFYGYTF
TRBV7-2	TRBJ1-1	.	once	TGTGCCAGCAGCCCAGGAGGGGCAGGAAACACTGAAGCTTTCTTT	CASSPGGAGNTEAFF
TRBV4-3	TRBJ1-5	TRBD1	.	TGCGCCAGCAGCCAAGACAGGGGGAAGCATCAGCCCCAGCATTTT	CASSQDRGKHQPQHF
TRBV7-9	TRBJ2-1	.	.	TGTGCCAGCAGCTTAGCCCAGGTGAACTACAATGAGCAGTTCTTC	CASSLAQVNYNEQFF
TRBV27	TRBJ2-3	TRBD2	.	TGTGCCAGCAGTTTATCTTTACTAGCGGGAGGGCCTTTCCCAGATACGCAGTATTTT	CASSLSLLAGGPFPDTQYF
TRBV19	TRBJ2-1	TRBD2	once	TGTGCCAGTAGTCGGCTAAGCGGGAGGGCCGGGGAGCAGTTCTTC	CASSRLSGRAGEQFF
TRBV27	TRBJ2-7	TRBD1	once	TGTGCCAGCAGTTCCCTGAGGGGGCCGGACTACGAGCAGTACTTC	CASSSLRGPDYEQYF
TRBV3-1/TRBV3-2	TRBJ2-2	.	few	TGTGCCAGCAGCCAATCCACAGGGTTCATCGGGGAGCTGTTTTTT	CASSQSTGFIGELFF
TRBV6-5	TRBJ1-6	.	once	TGTGCCAGCAGTTACGGTGGGGAGAACTCACCCCTCCACTTT	CASSYGGENSPLHF
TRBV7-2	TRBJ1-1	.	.	TGTGCCAGCAGCTTTACCTCGAGGGTTTTGAACACTGAAGCTTTCTTT	CASSFTSRVLNTEAFF
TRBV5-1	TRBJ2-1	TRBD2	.	TGCGCCAGCAGCCCCGGGGGGTTCTACAATGAGCAGTTCTTC	CASSPGGFYNEQFF
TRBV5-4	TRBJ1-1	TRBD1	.	TGTGCCAGCAGCCGGGACAGGGGGTCGGGGGAGAACACTGAAGCTTTCTTT	CASSRDRGSGENTEAFF
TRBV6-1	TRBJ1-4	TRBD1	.	TGTGCCAGCAGTGAACGGACAGGGGGGGGTAATGAAAAACTGTTTTTT	CASSERTGGGNEKLFF
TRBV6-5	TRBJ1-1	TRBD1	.	TGTGCCAGCAGTTACACGGGACAGGGGGCGTCTGAAGCTTTCTTT	CASSYTGQGASEAFF
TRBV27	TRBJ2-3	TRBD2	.	TGTGCCAGCAGTCTCCTAGCGGATCTCACAGATACGCAGTATTTT	CASSLLADLTDTQYF
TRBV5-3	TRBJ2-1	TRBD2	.	TGTGCCAGCTCCATTTTCACTAGCGGGGGGCCGAACAATGAGCAGTTCTTC	CASSIFTSGGPNNEQFF